The clone carrying this T cell receptor beta chain was seen ten or more times. TCRdb re-called the RT-PCR reads with MiXCR, one entry per CDR3 protein. The table lists 550,000 to 750,000 distinct CDR3 sequences, over 12% of them singletons. V shed 6 bases, J shed 4 bases, and the junction held 17 bases outside the gene matches. The CDR3 loop spans 16 amino acids. Germline V lookup: CDR1 DFQATT, CDR2 SNEGSKA (reference sequence). This chain connects TRBV20-1 to TRBJ1-2, with 7 positions matching TRBD1. The specimen sequenced was memory CD4+ T cells from blood. The sequence derives from a female donor in good health, serving as a healthy control. The DNA of the CDR3 is TGCAGTGCCCCTCCCGGACAGGTGGTAGGGAGCTATGGCTACACCTTC. It yields the protein CSAPPGQVVGSYGYTF.